This TCR beta chain was identified in a study of blood T cell repertoires in COVID-19. Study background: From the United States, Italy and Spain came samples of acute and convalescent COVID-19. T cells, B-cell-depleted T cells, or PBMCs supplied cDNA or gDNA.

This clone was seen a single time. V shed 4 bases and J shed 15 bases, with 12 bases lying between them. The CDR3 contains 11 residues. Germline values: CDR1 MDHEN, CDR2 SYDVKM. Original analysis: By means of reference gene primer amplification, nucleated cell counts were estimated. Using immunoSEQ multiplex PCR, the repertoire was profiled, and TCRdb retains in-frame clones only, with some absent. That table gives V, J and clone size, and the DNA gave D and trimming. The data show 310,000 or so clones, about 90% seen once. Input material: peripheral blood. The chain joins TRBV28 to TRBJ1-4, with D unresolved. This clonotype was sampled from a woman aged 45-59 years who had recovered from COVID-19. The CDR3 DNA follows: TGTGCCAGCAGTTCCCCTGGGCGGGTGTTTTTT. Translation: CASSSPGRVFF.